This TCR beta chain was sequenced during a study of blood T cell repertoires in COVID-19. This clone has just a few counts. Other DNA sequences in this sample translate to the same CDR3. Original handling: Nucleated cell counts were estimated from reference gene primer amplification. Method: immunoSEQ multiplex PCR; TCRdb's copy keeps in-frame clones and lacks some. The V and J calls and clone size are taken from that table; D and trimming were inferred from the DNA. Altogether some 190,000 clones are present, nearly 80% being singletons, with the ten largest covering approximately 15%. Germline loops: CDR1 SGHTA, CDR2 FQGTGA. V lost 2 bases to trimming and J lost 5 bases; unmatched junction nucleotides: 3. The CDR3 runs 14 residues. Assignment of participants to cohorts was predicated upon participant-reported clinical history.

Source material: PBMCs or T cells enriched from blood (not recorded which). This clonotype was sampled from a man in his sixties who had been exposed to COVID-19. V is TRBV7-3 and J is TRBJ2-3; TRBD2 matches 8 bases. The CDR3 DNA follows: TGTGCCAGCAGCTTAGGTCTAGCGGGAGATACGCAGTATTTT. This translates into CASSLGLAGDTQYF.